The rows below give T cell receptor beta chains drawn from one sample of a study of cytomegalovirus exposure and HLA in healthy donors. Libraries were prepared by immunoSEQ multiplex PCR; TCRdb keeps only in-frame clonotypes and omits some of them. The sample records roughly 70,000 clones, 70% to 90% being singletons. The sequencing sample was made of PBMCs. Receptors were obtained from a man aged 25-45 years in good health and CMV-seronegative. Each CDR3 is given with its conserved first and last residue. The order of the fields is V gene, CDR3 protein.

TRBV7-2 CASRTYEGAINSPLHF
TRBV9 CASSVGSTGQGAYGYTF
TRBV14 CASSQYRSSYEQYF
TRBV19 CASSGRGRGTDTQYF
TRBV11-3 CASSLGVQTDLFSGYTF
TRBV27 CASSFTGTYGYTF
TRBV9 CASSPSGEGDEQFF
TRBV4-1 CASSQDPGQLTGETQYF
TRBV7-9 CASSPSLAGGPPEQYF
TRBV28 CASSLLGRQVRNEQYF
TRBV18 CASGTGNYGYTF
TRBV30 CAWTGRVGTEAFF
TRBV11-2 CASSPAASNRVQYF
TRBV5-1 CASSARLAGSSYEQYF
TRBV14 CASSQAPSSETQYF
TRBV10-3 CAISDPGLAEYHETQYF
TRBV2 CASSGKGLAELWNIQYF
TRBV28 CASSLTDLTQYF
TRBV4-1 CASSQSVVGAYIQYF
TRBV30 CAWSVQGGSVAFF
TRBV2 CASSLQGAAKNIQYF
TRBV7-8 CASSLARGRLKETQYF
TRBV7-9 CASSLELAGDTQYF
TRBV6-5 CASNQVKGMGTEAFF
TRBV6-1 CASPGQGATGYTF
TRBV6-1 CATTREGLRTDTQYF
TRBV19 CASSVGPELIYGYTF
TRBV12-2 CASAGTGNPLNQPQHF
TRBV7-9 CASSATGDEQFF
TRBV7-9 CASSLDRPDQPQHF
TRBV5-1 CASSLTGEVAYGYTF
TRBV5-1 CASSLASVSSYNEQFF
TRBV2 CASTVAGGRDEQFF
TRBV27 CASSLPGWGGELFF
TRBV28 CASREMAEAFF
TRBV5-4 CASSLAGRESPLHF
TRBV4-3 CASSQGSTNNPNSPLHF
TRBV9 CASSVGLWQPQHF
TRBV6-1 CASSERGMDTNQPQHF
TRBV5-5 CASSFGQATGELFF
TRBV4-3 CASSLWDRGGLFF